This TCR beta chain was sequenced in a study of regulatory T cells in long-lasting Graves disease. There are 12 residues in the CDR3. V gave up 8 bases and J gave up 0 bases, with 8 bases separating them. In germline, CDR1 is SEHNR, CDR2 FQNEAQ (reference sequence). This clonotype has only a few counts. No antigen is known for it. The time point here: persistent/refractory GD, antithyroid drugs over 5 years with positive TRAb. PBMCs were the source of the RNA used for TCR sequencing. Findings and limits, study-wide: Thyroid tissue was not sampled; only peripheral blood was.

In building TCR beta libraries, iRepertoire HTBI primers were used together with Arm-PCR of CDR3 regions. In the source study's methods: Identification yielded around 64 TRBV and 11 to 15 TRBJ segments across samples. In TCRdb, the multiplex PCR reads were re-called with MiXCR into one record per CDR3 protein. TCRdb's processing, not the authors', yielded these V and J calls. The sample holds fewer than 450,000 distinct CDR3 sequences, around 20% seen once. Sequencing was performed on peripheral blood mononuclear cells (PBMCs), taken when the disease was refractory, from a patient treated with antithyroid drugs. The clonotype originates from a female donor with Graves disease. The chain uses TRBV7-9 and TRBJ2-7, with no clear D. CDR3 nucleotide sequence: TGTGCCAGCGCGCAGAGCTCCTACGAGCAGTACTTC. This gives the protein CASAQSSYEQYF.